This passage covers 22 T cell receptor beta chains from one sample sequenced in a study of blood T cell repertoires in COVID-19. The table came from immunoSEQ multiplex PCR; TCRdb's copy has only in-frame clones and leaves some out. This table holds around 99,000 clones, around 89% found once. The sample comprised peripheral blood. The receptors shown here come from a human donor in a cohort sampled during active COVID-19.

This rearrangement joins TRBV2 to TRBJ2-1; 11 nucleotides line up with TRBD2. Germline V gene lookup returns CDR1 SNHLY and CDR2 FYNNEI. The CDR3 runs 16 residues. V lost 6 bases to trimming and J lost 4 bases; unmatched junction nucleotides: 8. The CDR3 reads CASRGTSGRLYNEQFF. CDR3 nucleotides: TGTGCCAGCAGGGGGACTAGCGGACGCCTATACAATGAGCAGTTCTTC. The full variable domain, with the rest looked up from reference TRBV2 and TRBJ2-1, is EPEVTQTPSHQVTQMGQEVILRCVPISNHLYFYWYRQILGQKVEFLVSFYNNEISEKSEIFDDQFSVERPDGSNFTLKIRSTKLEDSAMYFCASRGTSGRLYNEQFFGPGTRLTVL.

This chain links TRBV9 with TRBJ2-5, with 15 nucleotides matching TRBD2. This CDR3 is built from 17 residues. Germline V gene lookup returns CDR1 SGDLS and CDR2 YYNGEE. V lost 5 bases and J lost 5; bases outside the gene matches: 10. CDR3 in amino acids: CASSGTGLAGGIETQYF. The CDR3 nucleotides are TGTGCCAGCAGTGGAACGGGACTAGCGGGGGGTATTGAGACCCAGTACTTC.

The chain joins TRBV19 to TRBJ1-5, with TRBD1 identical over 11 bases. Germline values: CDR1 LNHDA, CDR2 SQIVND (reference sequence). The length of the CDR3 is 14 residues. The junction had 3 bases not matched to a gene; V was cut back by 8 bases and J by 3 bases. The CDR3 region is CASWGQGVNQPQHF. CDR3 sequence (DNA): TGTGCCAGTTGGGGACAGGGGGTCAATCAGCCCCAGCATTTT. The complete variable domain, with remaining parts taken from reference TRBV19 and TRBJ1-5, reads DGGITQSPKYLFRKEGQNVTLSCEQNLNHDAMYWYRQDPGQGLRLIYYSQIVNDFQKGDIAEGYSVSREKKESFPLTVTSAQKNPTAFYLCASWGQGVNQPQHFGDGTRLSIL.

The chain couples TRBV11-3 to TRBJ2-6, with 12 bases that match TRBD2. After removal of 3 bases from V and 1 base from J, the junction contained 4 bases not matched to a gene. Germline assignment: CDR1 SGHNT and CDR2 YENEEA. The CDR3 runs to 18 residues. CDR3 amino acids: CASSFGLAGKSGANVLTF. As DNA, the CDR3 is TGTGCCAGCAGCTTCGGACTAGCGGGGAAATCTGGGGCCAACGTCCTGACTTTC.

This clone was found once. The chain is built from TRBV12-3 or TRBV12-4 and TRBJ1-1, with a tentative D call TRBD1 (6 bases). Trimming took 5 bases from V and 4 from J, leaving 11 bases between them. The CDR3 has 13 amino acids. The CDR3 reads CASSLRDTTEAFF. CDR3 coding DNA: TGTGCCAGCAGTCTCCGGGACACCACTGAAGCTTTCTTT.

CDR3 sequence (DNA): TGTGCCAGCAGCGGACTTGGGACTTTCAACTCTGGGGCCAACGTCCTGACTTTC. This codes for CASSGLGTFNSGANVLTF. The rearrangement joins TRBV9 to TRBJ2-6; possibly TRBD2 for D (6 bases). Looked up from germline, CDR1 is SGDLS and CDR2 is YYNGEE. V gave up 3 bases and J gave up 0 bases, with 16 bases separating them. The length of the CDR3 is 18 residues. Combining the CDR3 with reference TRBV9 and TRBJ2-6 gives the whole variable domain DSGVTQTPKHLITATGQRVTLRCSPRSGDLSVYWYQQSLDQGLQFLIQYYNGEERAKGNILERFSAQQFPDLHSELNLSSLELGDSALYFCASSGLGTFNSGANVLTFGAGSRLTVL.

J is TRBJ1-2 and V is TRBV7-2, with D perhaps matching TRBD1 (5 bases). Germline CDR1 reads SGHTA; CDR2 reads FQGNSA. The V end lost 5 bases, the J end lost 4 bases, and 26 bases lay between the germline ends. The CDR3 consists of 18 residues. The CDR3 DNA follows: TGTGCCAGCAGCCCAAAGCGGGGCAATCGCGACATGACCTATGGCTACACCTTC. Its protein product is CASSPKRGNRDMTYGYTF.

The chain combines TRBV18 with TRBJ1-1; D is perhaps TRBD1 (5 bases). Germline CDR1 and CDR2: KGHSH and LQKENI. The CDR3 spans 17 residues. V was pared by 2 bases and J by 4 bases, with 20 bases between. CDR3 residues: CASSPRMTATPSTEAFF. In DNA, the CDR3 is TGTGCCAGCTCACCAAGGATGACAGCCACCCCGAGCACTGAAGCTTTCTTT.

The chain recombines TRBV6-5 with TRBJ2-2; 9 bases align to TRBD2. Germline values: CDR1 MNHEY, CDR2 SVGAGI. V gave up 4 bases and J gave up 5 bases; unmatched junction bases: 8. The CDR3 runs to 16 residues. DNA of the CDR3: TGTGCCAGCAGTTGGGGGCTAGCGGGATCGACCGGGGAGCTGTTTTTT. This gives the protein CASSWGLAGSTGELFF.

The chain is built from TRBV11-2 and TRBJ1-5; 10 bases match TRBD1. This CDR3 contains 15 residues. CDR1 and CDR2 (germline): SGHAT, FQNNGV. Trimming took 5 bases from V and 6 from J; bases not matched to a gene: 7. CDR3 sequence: CASSQDRGTGQPQHF. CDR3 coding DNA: TGTGCCAGCAGCCAGGACAGGGGGACTGGTCAGCCCCAGCATTTT.

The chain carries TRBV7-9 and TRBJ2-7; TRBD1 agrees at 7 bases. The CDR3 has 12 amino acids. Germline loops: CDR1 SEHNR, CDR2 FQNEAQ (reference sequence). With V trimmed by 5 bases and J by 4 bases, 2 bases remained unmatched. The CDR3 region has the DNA TGTGCCAGCAGCAACAGGGGTTACGAGCAGTACTTC. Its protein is CASSNRGYEQYF.

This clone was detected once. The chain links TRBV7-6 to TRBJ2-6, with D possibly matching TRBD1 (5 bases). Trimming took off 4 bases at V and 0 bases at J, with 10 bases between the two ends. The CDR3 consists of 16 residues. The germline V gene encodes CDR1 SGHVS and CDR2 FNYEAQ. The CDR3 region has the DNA TGTGCCAGCAGCTCTTTTAGGGGCTCTGGGGCCAACGTCCTGACTTTC. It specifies CASSSFRGSGANVLTF. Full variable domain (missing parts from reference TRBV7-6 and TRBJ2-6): GAGVSQSPRYKVTKRGQDVALRCDPISGHVSLYWYRQALGQGPEFLTYFNYEAQQDKSGLPNDRFSAERPEGSISTLTIQRTEQRDSAMYRCASSSFRGSGANVLTFGAGSRLTVL.

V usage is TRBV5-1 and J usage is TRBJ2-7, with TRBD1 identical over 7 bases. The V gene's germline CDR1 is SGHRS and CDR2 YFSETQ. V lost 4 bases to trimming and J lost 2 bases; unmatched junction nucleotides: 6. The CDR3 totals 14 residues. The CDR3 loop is CASSREGTAYEQYF. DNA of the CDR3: TGCGCCAGCAGCAGGGAAGGGACAGCCTACGAGCAGTACTTC.

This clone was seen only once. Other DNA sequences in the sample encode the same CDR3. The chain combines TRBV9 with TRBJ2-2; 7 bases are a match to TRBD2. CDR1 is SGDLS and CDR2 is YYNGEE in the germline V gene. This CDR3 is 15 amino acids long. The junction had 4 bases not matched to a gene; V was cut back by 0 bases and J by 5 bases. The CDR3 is CASSVGGGPTGELFF. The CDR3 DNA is TGTGCCAGCAGCGTAGGCGGGGGACCGACCGGGGAGCTGTTTTTT.

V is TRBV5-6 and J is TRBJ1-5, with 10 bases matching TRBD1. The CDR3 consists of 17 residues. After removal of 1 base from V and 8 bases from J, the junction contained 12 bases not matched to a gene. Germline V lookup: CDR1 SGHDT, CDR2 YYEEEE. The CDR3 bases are TGTGCCAGCAGCTTGTGGGACAGGGGAGCTTTAGGGGAGCCCCAGCATTTT. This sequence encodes CASSLWDRGALGEPQHF.

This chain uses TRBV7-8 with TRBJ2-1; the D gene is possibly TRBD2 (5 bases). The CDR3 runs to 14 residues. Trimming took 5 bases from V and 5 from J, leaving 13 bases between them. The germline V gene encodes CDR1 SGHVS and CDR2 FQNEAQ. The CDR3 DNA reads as TGTGCCAGCAGCATAGGAAGAGGGAACAATGAGCAGTTCTTC. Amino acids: CASSIGRGNNEQFF.

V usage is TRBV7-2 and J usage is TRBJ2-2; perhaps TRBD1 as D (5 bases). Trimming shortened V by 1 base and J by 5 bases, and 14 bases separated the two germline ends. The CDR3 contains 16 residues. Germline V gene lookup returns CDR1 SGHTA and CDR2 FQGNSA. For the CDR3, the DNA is TGTGCCAGCAGCTTAGAAGGCAGGGTTAGGACCGGGGAGCTGTTTTTT. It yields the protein CASSLEGRVRTGELFF.

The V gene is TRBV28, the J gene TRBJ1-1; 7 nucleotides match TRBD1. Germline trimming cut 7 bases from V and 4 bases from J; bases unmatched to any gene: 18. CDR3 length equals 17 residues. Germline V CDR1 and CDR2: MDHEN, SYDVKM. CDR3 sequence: CASTPLWGDRAATEAFF. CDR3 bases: TGTGCCAGCACTCCCCTCTGGGGCGACAGGGCGGCCACTGAAGCTTTCTTT.

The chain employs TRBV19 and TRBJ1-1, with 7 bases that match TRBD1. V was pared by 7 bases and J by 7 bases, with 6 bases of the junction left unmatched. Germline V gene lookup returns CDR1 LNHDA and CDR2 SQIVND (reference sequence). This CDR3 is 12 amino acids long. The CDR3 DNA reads TGTGCCAGTACCACTCGGACAGGTGAAGCTTTCTTT. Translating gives CASTTRTGEAFF.

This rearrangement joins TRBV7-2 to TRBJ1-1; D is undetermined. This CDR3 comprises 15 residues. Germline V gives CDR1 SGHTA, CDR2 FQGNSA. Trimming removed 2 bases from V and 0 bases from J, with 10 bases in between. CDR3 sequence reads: CASSLSVAMNTEAFF. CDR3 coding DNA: TGTGCCAGCAGCTTATCCGTAGCGATGAACACTGAAGCTTTCTTT.

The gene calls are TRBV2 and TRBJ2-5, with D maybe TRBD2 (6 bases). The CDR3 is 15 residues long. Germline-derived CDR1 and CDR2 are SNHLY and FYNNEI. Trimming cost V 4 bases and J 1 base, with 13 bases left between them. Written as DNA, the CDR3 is TGTGCCAGCAGTGGGGACTGGGGAGGCCAAGAGACCCAGTACTTC. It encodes CASSGDWGGQETQYF. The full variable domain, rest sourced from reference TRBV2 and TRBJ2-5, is EPEVTQTPSHQVTQMGQEVILRCVPISNHLYFYWYRQILGQKVEFLVSFYNNEISEKSEIFDDQFSVERPDGSNFTLKIRSTKLEDSAMYFCASSGDWGGQETQYFGPGTRLLVL.

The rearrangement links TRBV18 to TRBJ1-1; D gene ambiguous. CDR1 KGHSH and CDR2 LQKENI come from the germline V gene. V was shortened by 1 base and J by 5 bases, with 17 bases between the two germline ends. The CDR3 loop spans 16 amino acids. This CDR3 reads CASSPRLINPGTEAFF. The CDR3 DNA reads TGTGCCAGCTCACCACGACTCATCAATCCGGGGACTGAAGCTTTCTTT.